This passage covers 26 T cell receptor beta chains from one sample sequenced in a study of blood T cells in healthy people across ages. With a J-beta primer mix and a sample-barcoded 5' primer, a second PCR ran roughly 6 to 11 cycles. From the 5' RACE reads, TCRdb called clonotypes with MiXCR, one entry per CDR3 protein. Of about 1.8 million distinct CDR3 sequences listed, around 48% are singletons. Sequencing was carried out using blood. Receptor source: a woman in her thirties or forties in good health.

The chain carries TRBV10-3 and TRBJ1-1, with TRBD1 as a possible D gene (5 bases). V lost 1 base, J lost 5 bases, and 8 bases lay in between. Germline V gene data show CDR1 as ENHRY and CDR2 as SYGVKD. The CDR3 runs 13 residues. This CDR3 is CAISEWSGTEAFF. The CDR3 nucleotides are TGTGCCATCAGTGAGTGGTCAGGGACTGAAGCTTTCTTT.

The chain carries TRBV20-1 and TRBJ1-5; the D gene is possibly TRBD1 (6 bases). The CDR3 has 17 residues. Germline CDR1 DFQATT, CDR2 SNEGSKA (reference sequence). Trimming stripped 0 bases from V and 2 bases from J, with 17 bases between. The CDR3 bases are TGCAGTGCTAGAGATGGGGCCGGGGGGGCTGGCAATCAGCCCCAGCATTTT. It yields the protein CSARDGAGGAGNQPQHF.

The chain is built from TRBV2 and TRBJ2-7, with 7 positions matching TRBD2. CDR1 is SNHLY, CDR2 FYNNEI, per germline. The CDR3 extends over 13 amino acids. Unmatched junction bases numbered 8, after V lost 6 bases and J lost 6 bases. CDR3: CASRQTSSGEQYF. CDR3 nucleotide sequence: TGTGCCAGCAGGCAGACTAGCTCGGGCGAGCAGTACTTC. Complete variable domain (other parts from reference TRBV2 and TRBJ2-7): EPEVTQTPSHQVTQMGQEVILRCVPISNHLYFYWYRQILGQKVEFLVSFYNNEISEKSEIFDDQFSVERPDGSNFTLKIRSTKLEDSAMYFCASRQTSSGEQYFGPGTRLTVT.

V gene TRBV2 combines with J gene TRBJ1-3; 8 bases agree with TRBD1. The CDR3 runs 15 residues. V lost 3 bases, J lost 2 bases, and 3 bases stayed unmatched. The germline CDR1 and CDR2 sequences are SNHLY and FYNNEI. CDR3 protein: CASSDRTGTGNTIYF. For the CDR3, the DNA is TGTGCCAGCAGTGACCGGACAGGGACTGGAAACACCATATATTTT.

Notes on this clonotype: With a much larger clone just one base away, this may be a read error. The chain carries TRBV7-2 and TRBJ2-1; the D gene is possibly TRBD1 (5 bases). Judging by the DNA end, TRBJ2-7 fits better; the J call may be wrong. The V gene's germline CDR1 is SGHTA and CDR2 FQGNSA. CDR3 size: 14 residues. CDR3 bases: TGTGCCAGCAGCCAGGGTCGGTCCTACAATGAGCAGTACTTC. Its protein product is CASSQGRSYNEQYF.

V gene TRBV29-1 combines with J gene TRBJ1-2; 9 positions match TRBD1. CDR3 size: 13 residues. The germline gives CDR1 SQVTM, CDR2 ANQGSEA. V trimming: 7 bases; J trimming: 8 bases; junction bases outside the gene matches: 11. DNA of the CDR3: TGCAGCGCTAGAGCGGACAGGGGTGGCGGCTACACCTTC. Protein sequence: CSARADRGGGYTF.

CDR3 residues: CATSTGPPGGANVLTF. The CDR3 bases are TGTGCCACCAGCACGGGACCACCGGGTGGGGCCAACGTCCTGACTTTC. The chain employs TRBV15 and TRBJ2-6; D may be TRBD1 or TRBD2 (5 bases each). Germline-derived CDR1 and CDR2 are LNHNV and YYDKDF (reference sequence). The CDR3 covers 16 residues. Trimming removed 4 bases from V and 3 bases from J, with 13 bases in between.

The chain links TRBV5-1 to TRBJ2-7; weak D call: TRBD2 (6 bases). CDR3 size: 14 residues. The germline CDR1 and CDR2 sequences are SGHRS and YFSETQ. V gave up 4 bases and J gave up 3 bases, with 14 bases separating them. DNA of the CDR3: TGCGCCAGCAGCATCCGGGACTCAAGCTACGAGCAGTACTTC. Its protein product is CASSIRDSSYEQYF.

The table lists this clonotype with many counts. The chain employs TRBV5-1 and TRBJ1-6; D unclear. Germline V lookup: CDR1 SGHRS, CDR2 YFSETQ. Trimming pared 0 bases from V and 1 base from J, leaving 2 bases between. The length of the CDR3 is 14 residues. CDR3 residues: CASSLDSYNSPLHF. In DNA, the CDR3 is TGCGCCAGCAGCTTGGATTCCTATAATTCACCCCTCCACTTT.

The chain uses TRBV11-2 and TRBJ2-3; tentatively, D is TRBD1 (8 bases). The V gene's germline CDR1 is SGHAT and CDR2 FQNNGV. The CDR3 consists of 16 residues. V gave up 4 bases and J gave up 5 bases, with 19 bases separating them. The CDR3 is CASSSQQGGYGDTQYF. CDR3 nucleotide sequence: TGTGCCAGCAGCTCTCAACAGGGGGGGTACGGAGATACGCAGTATTTT.

The chain has TRBV12-3 or TRBV12-4 and TRBJ2-1; 7 nucleotides match TRBD1. The CDR3 sequence is 14 residues long. The trim removed 2 bases at V and 5 bases at J, leaving 3 bases unmatched. CDR3 sequence reads: CASSLNQGDNEQFF. CDR3 nucleotides: TGTGCCAGCAGTTTAAACCAGGGGGACAATGAGCAGTTCTTC.

V is TRBV20-1 and J is TRBJ1-5, with D possibly being TRBD1 (5 bases). V was clipped by 3 bases and J by 11 bases, with 17 bases between them. This CDR3 contains 13 residues. The germline V gene has CDR1 DFQATT and CDR2 SNEGSKA (reference sequence). The CDR3: CSASPLIGASQHF. The CDR3 DNA reads TGCAGTGCTAGCCCCCTTATTGGGGCGTCCCAGCATTTT.

This clonotype was observed a handful of times. This chain links TRBV20-1 with TRBJ2-1, with D unclear. The germline CDR1 and CDR2 sequences are DFQATT and SNEGSKA (reference sequence). Trimming stripped 5 bases from V and 5 bases from J, with 7 bases between. The length of the CDR3 is 11 residues. The CDR3 region is CSAPDHNEQFF. For the CDR3, the DNA is TGCAGTGCTCCCGATCACAATGAGCAGTTCTTC.

The genes are TRBV12-3 or TRBV12-4 and TRBJ2-1, with D unresolved. CDR3 length equals 11 residues. V was trimmed by 3 bases and J by 10 bases, leaving 7 bases between them. CDR3 residues: CASSFTWEQFF. The DNA for the CDR3 is TGTGCCAGCAGTTTCACGTGGGAGCAGTTCTTC.

The gene calls are TRBV12-3 or TRBV12-4 and TRBJ2-7; no clear D. This CDR3 is built from 15 residues. V shed 6 bases and J shed 1 base, with 16 bases lying between them. The CDR3 nucleotides read TGTGCCAGCAGGTTTAATCAGGAACCATCCTACGAGCAGTACTTC. It is translated as CASRFNQEPSYEQYF.

This clonotype was picked up a small number of times. CDR3 in amino acids: CASRRGGPPVEQYF. The CDR3 DNA reads as TGTGCCAGCAGACGTGGGGGACCCCCGGTCGAGCAGTACTTC. The V call is TRBV6-5, the J call TRBJ2-5; either TRBD1 or TRBD2 may fit D (5 bases each). The J call is uncertain, as TRBJ2-7 better fits the DNA end. This CDR3 spans 14 amino acids. CDR1 is MNHEY and CDR2 is SVGAGI in the germline V gene.

Only a few counts were recorded for this clonotype. This chain uses TRBV10-3 with TRBJ2-7; D is possibly TRBD2 (5 bases). The CDR3 totals 14 residues. The germline V gene encodes CDR1 ENHRY and CDR2 SYGVKD. V gave up 1 base and J gave up 2 bases, with 9 bases separating them. CDR3 DNA: TGTGCCATCAGTGAGTGGACGGGAACCTACGAGCAGTACTTC. Translating gives CAISEWTGTYEQYF.

This clonotype was recorded only once. The rearrangement joins TRBV6-5 to TRBJ2-5; D not resolved. The CDR3 runs to 17 residues. The V end lost 0 bases, the J end lost 2 bases, and 16 bases lay between the germline ends. In germline, CDR1 is MNHEY, CDR2 SVGAGI. CDR3 DNA sequence: TGTGCCAGCAGTTACTCGCCAGACGATACGATACAAGAGACCCAGTACTTC. Translating gives CASSYSPDDTIQETQYF.

This clonotype showed up many times. V usage is TRBV5-1 and J usage is TRBJ2-5; D is unclear. In germline, CDR1 is SGHRS, CDR2 YFSETQ. The CDR3 loop spans 12 amino acids. Between the trimmed V and J ends, which lost 0 bases and 3 bases, there was a span of 3 bases. CDR3 sequence (DNA): TGCGCCAGCAGCTTGGAGGAAGAGACCCAGTACTTC. Translation gives CASSLEEETQYF. Filled out from reference TRBV5-1 and TRBJ2-5, the complete variable domain reads KAGVTQTPRYLIKTRGQQVTLSCSPISGHRSVSWYQQTPGQGLQFLFEYFSETQRNKGNFPGRFSGRQFSNSRSEMNVSTLELGDSALYLCASSLEEETQYFGPGTRLLVL.

The chain combines TRBV4-2 with TRBJ2-4; 10 nucleotides align to TRBD2. The J call may be incorrect, as the DNA end agrees better with TRBJ2-5. Germline-derived CDR1 and CDR2 are LGHNA and YNFKEQ. This CDR3 is 17 amino acids long. In DNA form, the CDR3 reads TGTGCCAGCAGCCAAGAGGGAGCGGGGGGGCCAGGAAAGACCCAGTACTTC. Its protein is CASSQEGAGGPGKTQYF.

There are a few counts of this clonotype. The chain joins TRBV24-1 to TRBJ2-1; 8 bases are shared with TRBD2. Germline CDR1 and CDR2: KGHDR and SFDVKD. V trimming: 5 bases; J trimming: 2 bases; junction bases outside the gene matches: 4. The CDR3 totals 15 residues. The CDR3 region is CATSASGLAYNEQFF. CDR3 coding DNA: TGTGCCACCAGTGCATCGGGACTAGCCTACAATGAGCAGTTCTTC.

V usage is TRBV6-2 or TRBV6-3 and J usage is TRBJ1-5, with 7 positions matching TRBD1. This CDR3 comprises 15 residues. V dropped 6 bases and J dropped 3; count of bases not matched to a gene: 8. Germline V CDR1 and CDR2: MNHEY, SVGEGT. The CDR3 reads CASRNLDRANQPQHF. The CDR3 DNA reads TGTGCCAGCAGGAACCTTGACAGGGCCAATCAGCCCCAGCATTTT.

This clonotype was detected only a few times. The gene calls are TRBV9 and TRBJ2-7; D unresolved. The CDR3 covers 15 residues. V was pared by 0 bases and J by 3 bases, with 13 bases between. Germline CDR1 SGDLS, CDR2 YYNGEE. The chain's CDR3 is CASSVAPGPDYEQYF. Here the CDR3 DNA reads TGTGCCAGCAGCGTAGCACCCGGGCCAGACTACGAGCAGTACTTC.

The V and J genes are TRBV28 and TRBJ2-7, with a tentative D call TRBD2 (5 bases). The J call may not be correct, given that the DNA end is closer to TRBJ2-5. The CDR3 contains 15 residues. The V gene's germline CDR1 is MDHEN and CDR2 SYDVKM. CDR3 region: CASSPSDSRGETQYF. The DNA of the CDR3 is TGTGCCAGCAGCCCCTCGGACTCCCGAGGGGAGACCCAGTACTTC.

The chain uses TRBV24-1 and TRBJ2-3; 7 nucleotides align to TRBD2. The CDR3 length is 20 residues. The V gene's germline CDR1 is KGHDR and CDR2 SFDVKD. V dropped 2 bases and J dropped 4; count of bases not matched to a gene: 20. The CDR3 reads CATSDSSGGTSDIRADTQYF. The CDR3 nucleotides are TGTGCCACCAGTGATTCTTCGGGGGGTACTTCTGATATCCGAGCAGATACGCAGTATTTT.

This clonotype was counted only a few times. J is TRBJ2-7 and V is TRBV3-1, with D perhaps TRBD1 (6 bases). CDR1 and CDR2 from the germline V gene are LGHDT and YNNKEL (reference sequence). The CDR3 runs to 16 residues. The V and J ends lost 2 bases and 0 bases respectively, with 14 bases between them. CDR3 sequence reads: CASSQPGTLSSYEQYF. The CDR3 DNA reads TGTGCCAGCAGCCAACCCGGGACATTGAGCTCCTACGAGCAGTACTTC.